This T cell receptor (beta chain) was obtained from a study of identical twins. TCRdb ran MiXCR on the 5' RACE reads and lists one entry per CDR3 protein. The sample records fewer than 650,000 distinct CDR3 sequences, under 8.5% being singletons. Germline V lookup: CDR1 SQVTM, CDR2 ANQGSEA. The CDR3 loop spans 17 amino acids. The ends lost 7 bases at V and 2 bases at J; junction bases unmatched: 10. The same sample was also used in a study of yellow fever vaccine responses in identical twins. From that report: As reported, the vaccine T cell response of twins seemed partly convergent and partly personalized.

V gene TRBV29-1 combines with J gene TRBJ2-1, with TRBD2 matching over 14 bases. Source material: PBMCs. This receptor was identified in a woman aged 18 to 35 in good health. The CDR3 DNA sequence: TGCAGCGCTCCGGGACTAGCGGGAGCAAGGACCTACAATGAGCAGTTCTTC. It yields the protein CSAPGLAGARTYNEQFF.